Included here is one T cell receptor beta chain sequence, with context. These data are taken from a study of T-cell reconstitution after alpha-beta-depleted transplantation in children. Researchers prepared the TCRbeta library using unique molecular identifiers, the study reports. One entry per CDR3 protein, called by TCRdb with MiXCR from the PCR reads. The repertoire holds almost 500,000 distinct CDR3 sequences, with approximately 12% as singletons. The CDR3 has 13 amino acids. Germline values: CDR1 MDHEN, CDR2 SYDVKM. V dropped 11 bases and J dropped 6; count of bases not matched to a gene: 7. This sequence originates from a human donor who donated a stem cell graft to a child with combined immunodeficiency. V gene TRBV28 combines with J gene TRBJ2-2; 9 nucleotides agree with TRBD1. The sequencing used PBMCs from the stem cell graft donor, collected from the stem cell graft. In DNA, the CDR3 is TGTGCCGTGGACAGGGGTAGGGCCGGGGAGCTGTTTTTT. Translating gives CAVDRGRAGELFF.